This T cell receptor (beta chain) was identified during a study of T-cell memory formation after mild COVID-19. Study observations and caveats: A second wave of clones peaked on day 37, and their SARS-CoV-2 specificity went unconfirmed. Pre-infection memory already had some responding clones, implying cross-reactive memory joined.

On this clonotype: Its matching antigen is unknown.

TCRdb reanalysed the 5' RACE reads using MiXCR and keeps one entry per CDR3 protein. The profile covers under 300,000 distinct CDR3 sequences, with 8.2% appearing a single time and around a fifth taken by the ten largest. The sample consisted of PBMCs or a T cell subset sorted from them (not recorded which). The sequence came from a man between 18 and 29 years old who had mild COVID-19 (a few samples of this study predate the infection). Cell type and time point are not known.

The CDR3 loop is CASSQLGLAVITDTQYF. CDR3 coding DNA: TGCGCCAGCAGCCAACTCGGGCTAGCGGTTATCACAGATACGCAGTATTTT. The rearrangement uses TRBV4-1 and TRBJ2-3, with 7 bases that match TRBD2. V trimming: 2 bases; J trimming: 2 bases; junction bases outside the gene matches: 10. Germline V CDR1 and CDR2: MGHRA, YSYEKL. The CDR3 has 17 residues.